The TCR beta chain described here comes from a study of T-cell reconstitution after alpha-beta-depleted transplantation in children. Study-level points and caveats: Where alpha-beta T cells came from about two months after transplant was reportedly several hundred expanded graft clones. High day-60 TCRbeta diversity in some patients came from surviving recipient T cells and thymic progenitors.

Concerning this clonotype: Its antigen is currently unknown.

Preparation of the TCRbeta library involved a method that used unique molecular identifiers. Each CDR3 protein gets one entry after TCRdb re-called the PCR reads with MiXCR. This table has 450,000 to 600,000 distinct CDR3 sequences, under 15% appearing once. With 5 bases removed from V and 0 bases from J, the gap between germline ends came to 11 bases. Per the germline V gene, CDR1 is SGHAT and CDR2 is FQDESV (reference sequence). CDR3 length: 15 amino acids. The chain employs TRBV11-1 and TRBJ2-1; the D gene is possibly TRBD2 (6 bases). The source was PBMCs, mostly from graft donor cells, collected 360 days after TCRalphabeta/CD19-depleted stem cell transplant. The TCR comes from a male patient between 10 and 17 years old who had a stem cell transplant for acute myeloid leukemia, so the T cells may come from the graft donor. CDR3 protein: CASSPPGSSYNEQFF. In nucleotides, the CDR3 is TGTGCCAGCAGCCCACCCGGGAGCTCCTACAATGAGCAGTTCTTC.